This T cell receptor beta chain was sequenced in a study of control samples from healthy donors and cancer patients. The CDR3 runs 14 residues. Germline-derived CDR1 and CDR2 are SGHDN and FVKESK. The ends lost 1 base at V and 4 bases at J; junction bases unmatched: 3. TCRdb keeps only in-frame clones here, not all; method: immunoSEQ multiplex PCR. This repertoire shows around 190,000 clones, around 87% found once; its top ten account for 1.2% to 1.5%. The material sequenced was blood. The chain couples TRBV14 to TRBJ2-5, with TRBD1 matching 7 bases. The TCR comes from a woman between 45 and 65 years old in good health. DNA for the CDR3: TGTGCCAGCAGCCAAGGGACAGGATTAGAGACCCAGTACTTC. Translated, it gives CASSQGTGLETQYF.